This T cell receptor (beta chain) was documented in a study of cytomegalovirus exposure and HLA in healthy donors. 13 Jbeta primers and 60 Vbeta primers were used for the PCR. Using immunoSEQ multiplex PCR, the repertoire was profiled, and TCRdb retains in-frame clones only, with some absent. The sample holds about 200,000 clones; around 75% are singletons and the top ten take more than 1.5%. As concerns this clone: What it recognizes is unknown.

Study results and caveats: Looking again later, the authors saw that most CMV-associated TCR beta chains seemed HLA-restricted. Compared with the approximately 670-donor mean, an Asian-associated ancestry cluster reportedly had fewer N-insertions, according to a later analysis. In a later analysis, 15,000 to 20,000 TCR beta sequences were associated with HLA alleles at 0.05 false discovery rate.

This CDR3 has 13 residues. Germline loops: CDR1 SNHLY, CDR2 FYNNEI. Trimming took off 3 bases at V and 6 bases at J, with 11 bases between the two ends. Sequenced sample: PBMCs. The V and J genes are TRBV2 and TRBJ1-2; D might be TRBD1 (5 bases). The receptor's source is a woman between 50 and 59 years old in good health and CMV-seronegative. The CDR3 coding sequence is TGTGCCAGCAGTGAGGCCAGGGAAGATGGCTACACCTTC. This codes for CASSEAREDGYTF.